These T cell receptor beta chains were read from a single sample in a study of identical twins. TCRdb recomputed calls from the 5' RACE reads with MiXCR, one row per CDR3 protein. Of around 250,000 distinct CDR3 sequences listed, 5.5% to 7% are singletons. This sample also appeared in a second study, on yellow fever vaccine responses in identical twins.

The sequenced sample was memory (CD45RO+) T cells sorted from blood. Receptors were obtained from a woman aged 18-29 years in good health. Both conserved end residues are trimmed from each CDR3. Each record gives: J gene, V gene, CDR3 length, CDR3 protein.

J: TRBJ1-2
V: TRBV10-1
length: 14
CDR3: ASSDFRGQVNYGYT

J: TRBJ2-3
V: TRBV18
length: 14
CDR3: ASSPGSRPSTDTQY

J: TRBJ2-1
V: TRBV20-1
length: 10
CDR3: SASPLSHEQF

J: TRBJ1-6
V: TRBV4-2
length: 11
CDR3: ASSQEGGRTLH

J: TRBJ2-2
V: TRBV7-3
length: 14
CDR3: ASSKIGQADTGELF

J: TRBJ1-4
V: TRBV6-1
length: 13
CDR3: ASSEVGWRSEKLF

J: TRBJ1-3
V: TRBV5-1
length: 16
CDR3: ASSLAGVDRGVGNTIY

J: TRBJ1-2
V: TRBV21-1
length: 13
CDR3: AKPSRQGAIYGYT

J: TRBJ2-3
V: TRBV6-1
length: 14
CDR3: ASRTSGQVITDTQY

J: TRBJ2-1
V: TRBV7-2
length: 13
CDR3: ASSSGGTYYNEQF

J: TRBJ2-1
V: TRBV6-1
length: 13
CDR3: ASSSRGARDNEQF

J: TRBJ2-6
V: TRBV20-1
length: 11
CDR3: SARDSRANVLT

J: TRBJ1-4
V: TRBV7-9
length: 11
CDR3: ASTGAANEKLF

J: TRBJ2-1
V: TRBV5-1
length: 13
CDR3: ASSLDLAGYNEQF

J: TRBJ2-3
V: TRBV25-1
length: 12
CDR3: ASSESLSLDTQY

J: TRBJ2-1
V: TRBV11-1
length: 14
CDR3: ASSNSGTRSYNEQF

J: TRBJ1-2
V: TRBV5-1
length: 12
CDR3: ASSPNPDSHGYT

J: TRBJ1-2
V: TRBV10-3
length: 9
CDR3: GSGGNYGYT

J: TRBJ2-1
V: TRBV7-3
length: 13
CDR3: ASSWGLFPYNEQF

J: TRBJ2-1
V: TRBV6-6
length: 9
CDR3: ASSYKQAQF

J: TRBJ2-3
V: TRBV5-4
length: 11
CDR3: ASSWDSTDTQY

J: TRBJ1-1
V: TRBV12-3/TRBV12-4
length: 12
CDR3: ASRYTGGSTEAF

J: TRBJ2-5
V: TRBV12-3/TRBV12-4
length: 11
CDR3: ASSLWGRETQY

J: TRBJ2-7
V: TRBV7-2
length: 11
CDR3: ASSFTGTGEQY

J: TRBJ2-3
V: TRBV20-1
length: 12
CDR3: SAFTFTSTDTQY

J: TRBJ1-4
V: TRBV5-1
length: 12
CDR3: ASSLTGTGEKLF

J: TRBJ2-5
V: TRBV28
length: 13
CDR3: ASSLAGQGKETQY

J: TRBJ2-3
V: TRBV20-1
length: 17
CDR3: SARRLAGDRKSSTDTQY

J: TRBJ2-2
V: TRBV12-3/TRBV12-4
length: 12
CDR3: ASSLLGGTGELF

J: TRBJ2-2
V: TRBV20-1
length: 15
CDR3: SARGMGGAENTGELF

J: TRBJ2-4
V: TRBV3-1
length: 15
CDR3: ASSPYWEGGDKNIQY

J: TRBJ2-1
V: TRBV20-1
length: 15
CDR3: SATGLAGGPGANEQF

J: TRBJ2-5
V: TRBV7-6
length: 13
CDR3: ASSRGLAGEETQY

J: TRBJ2-7
V: TRBV28
length: 10
CDR3: ASSPNSYEQY

J: TRBJ2-5
V: TRBV12-3/TRBV12-4
length: 14
CDR3: ASTLGQGAPGETQY

J: TRBJ2-5
V: TRBV7-6
length: 12
CDR3: ASSRRGLEETQY

J: TRBJ2-5
V: TRBV7-9
length: 13
CDR3: ASSSFGGRGETQY

J: TRBJ2-5
V: TRBV5-1
length: 11
CDR3: ASSLGPEETQY

J: TRBJ2-3
V: TRBV3-1
length: 16
CDR3: ASSQDQRLAGGMDTQY

J: TRBJ2-7
V: TRBV9
length: 13
CDR3: ASSVTGTSEVGQY

J: TRBJ2-5
V: TRBV5-1
length: 13
CDR3: ASSLAPGVQETQY

J: TRBJ2-2
V: TRBV7-3
length: 11
CDR3: ASSLDYSGELF

J: TRBJ2-5
V: TRBV3-1
length: 16
CDR3: ASSQDLTSLHLGETQY

J: TRBJ2-7
V: TRBV12-3/TRBV12-4
length: 13
CDR3: ASSLVGTGTYEQY

J: TRBJ2-5
V: TRBV29-1
length: 10
CDR3: SVDRGLETQY

J: TRBJ2-5
V: TRBV6-5
length: 9
CDR3: ASSYPPTQY

J: TRBJ2-7
V: TRBV29-1
length: 11
CDR3: SVEGGGGAGQY

J: TRBJ1-5
V: TRBV5-6
length: 13
CDR3: ASSLGGRSNQPQH